This T cell receptor (beta chain) was documented in a study of blood T cell repertoires in COVID-19. Study background: PBMCs, B-cell-depleted T cells, or T cells provided the cDNA or gDNA that made up the material.

Assay used: immunoSEQ multiplex PCR; TCRdb lists only in-frame clones, some missing. The sample lists about 200,000 clones; about nine tenths were seen once. A remark on this clone: This sample also contains other DNA sequences that code for the same CDR3.

Germline-derived CDR1 and CDR2 are MNHNS and SASEGT. V lost 3 bases and J lost 1, with 12 bases in between. The CDR3 runs to 15 residues. The sample taken for sequencing was peripheral blood. The J gene is TRBJ1-1, the V gene TRBV6-1; D might be TRBD1 (5 bases). This TCR derives from a man aged 50 to 60 with acute or convalescent COVID-19. CDR3 nucleotide sequence: TGTGCCAGCAGTGACCCCGGGAGGGGGAACACTGAAGCTTTCTTT. Its translation: CASSDPGRGNTEAFF.